This note documents a single TCR beta chain sequence. There is no known antigen for this receptor. No base quality information exists; no much larger clone differs at one position. This sample is part of a study of blood T cell repertoires in COVID-19 (TCRdb year 2020). Concerning the study at large: Samples covering the acute and convalescent phases of COVID-19 were provided by collaborators in the United States, Italy and Spain. The material from the prospective study consisted of cDNA or gDNA derived from T cells, B-cell-depleted T cells, or PBMCs. Deeply sampled blood TCRbeta repertoires from subjects exposed to, actively infected with, or recovered from COVID-19 were included in the dataset. The repertoires were released in a freely available public database meant as a resource for research on the immune response to SARS-CoV-2. Samples came from the ongoing ImmuneRACE study (first 160 participants) plus 1,254 subjects from 6 global collaborators. A de-identified subject ID, COVID-19 status, age in years and sex were almost always included in the sample metadata. Where available, HLA class I and class II types were obtained from metadata supplied by the sample provider rather than from assay-based typing. What the research found in general, with its limitations: How much clinical and demographic metadata was included differed by source and by participant, and the metadata was provided uncurated.

The immunoSEQ Assay, a bias-controlled multiplex PCR, was used to amplify TCRbeta CDR3 regions from genomic DNA. As for the original processing: Within the assay, amplification of reference gene primers was used to estimate how many nucleated cells each sample contained. Sequence reads were collapsed and filtered to measure the absolute abundance of every unique TCRbeta CDR3 rearrangement. Productive Simpson clonality was computed per sample as the square root of Simpson's diversity index over productive rearrangements. Sourced from immuneACCESS, this table was stored by TCRdb with only in-frame sequences that have V and J called. A share of the clones is absent; for the studies checked, an unresolved V gene accounts for under half, and the remainder has no known explanation. That table is the source of V, J and clone size, and D and trimming were worked out from the DNA. This sample comprises 60,000 to 75,000 clones, approximately 89% of them detected only once. About 6.8% of the sample rests with the top ten.

Germline trimming: 5 bases from V, 0 bases from J; junction bases outside gene matches: 12. As encoded in the germline V gene, CDR1 is SGHDT while CDR2 is YYEEEE. The CDR3 starts with the cysteine, ends with the phenylalanine, and has 17 residues. Only the CDR3 region is kept as DNA, spanning 51 bases read in frame from base 1. The collaborating institutions used their own protocols to collect whole blood in K2EDTA tubes. For TCRbeta analysis, collaborators shipped samples in one of three forms: frozen whole blood, isolated PBMCs, or DNA extracted from either of those sample types. This receptor was identified in a man in his 60s with acute or convalescent COVID-19. The rearrangement combines TRBV5-6 with TRBJ2-3; 7 nucleotides in the junction match TRBD2. Sequenced material: peripheral blood. CDR3 sequence: CASRSLRRRGSTDTQYF. The DNA is TGTGCCAGCAGGAGCTTGCGGCGGCGGGGGAGCACAGATACGCAGTATTTT. The CDR3, completed at both ends by the reference TRBV5-6 and TRBJ2-3 genes, gives the full variable domain DAGVTQSPTHLIKTRGQQVTLRCSPKSGHDTVSWYQQALGQGPQFIFQYYEEEERQRGNFPDRFSGHQFPNYSSELNVNALLLGDSALYLCASRSLRRRGSTDTQYFGPGTRLTVL.